This T cell receptor (beta chain) came from a study of T cells after yellow fever vaccination. Overall study findings and caveats: High-abundance clonotypes from the bulk population could contaminate FACS-sorted repertoires.

Synthesis of TCR cDNA relied on 5'RACE template switching, which attached a universal primer site and UMIs. TCRdb analysed the 5' RACE reads with MiXCR anew, one entry per CDR3 protein. The table lists some 600,000 distinct CDR3 sequences, 9% to 15% of them singletons, with 14% to 15% in the top ten. This clonotype was found a few times. Its antigen is currently unknown. This sequence originates from a man aged 25-45 years who received the YFV17D yellow fever vaccine. This specimen consisted of PBMCs, obtained on the day of the yellow fever booster vaccination.

The CDR3 sequence is CSARQTYRALSYEQYF. CDR3 nucleotides: TGCAGTGCTAGGCAAACCTACAGGGCCCTCAGCTACGAGCAGTACTTC. This chain joins TRBV20-1 and TRBJ2-7, with TRBD1 as a possible D gene (6 bases). Germline V CDR1 and CDR2: DFQATT, SNEGSKA (reference sequence). V lost 3 bases and J 3 bases, leaving 21 bases between the germline ends. The CDR3 length is 16 residues.